The clone carrying this TCR beta chain was observed a few times. As yet, its antigen is unknown. This entry is derived from a study of T cells in Graves' hyperthyroidism and ophthalmopathy. Not enrolled were patients with uncontrolled infection, other autoimmune disease, pregnancy or lactation. Around 10 ml fresh peripheral blood yielded the PBMCs. Study findings and constraints: For ophthalmopathy, model prediction preceded onset by a median about 6 months.

Trimming stripped 1 base from V and 2 bases from J, with 8 bases between. Looked up from germline, CDR1 is DFQATT and CDR2 is SNEGSKA (reference sequence). The CDR3 has 13 residues. TCR beta CDR3 sequences were amplified from RNA transcripts. TCR CDR3 regions were first amplified by RT-PCR with HTBI primers. TCRdb re-analysed the multiplex PCR reads in MiXCR, keeping a single row per CDR3 protein. Of about 500,000 distinct CDR3 sequences in the sample, roughly 16% were seen once. The TCR sequence derives from a woman younger than 45 with Graves' ophthalmopathy. Material for sequencing was blood. The genes are TRBV20-1 and TRBJ1-1; D might be TRBD1 (5 bases). The CDR3, as DNA: TGCAGTGCTAGAGGGGGGTATAACACTGAAGCTTTCTTT. Translated: CSARGGYNTEAFF.